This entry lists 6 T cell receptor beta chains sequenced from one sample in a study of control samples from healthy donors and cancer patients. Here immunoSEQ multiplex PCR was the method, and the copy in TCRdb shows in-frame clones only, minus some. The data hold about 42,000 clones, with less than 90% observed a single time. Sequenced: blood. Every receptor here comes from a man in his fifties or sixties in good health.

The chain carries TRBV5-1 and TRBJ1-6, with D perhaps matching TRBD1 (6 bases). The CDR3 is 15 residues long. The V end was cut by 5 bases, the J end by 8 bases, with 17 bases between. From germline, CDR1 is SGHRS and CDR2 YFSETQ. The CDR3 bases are TGCGCCAGCAGAGGGGGGGCGGGGTGGGATTCACCCCTCCACTTT. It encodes CASRGGAGWDSPLHF. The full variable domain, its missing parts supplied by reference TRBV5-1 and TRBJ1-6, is KAGVTQTPRYLIKTRGQQVTLSCSPISGHRSVSWYQQTPGQGLQFLFEYFSETQRNKGNFPGRFSGRQFSNSRSEMNVSTLELGDSALYLCASRGGAGWDSPLHFGNGTRLTVT.

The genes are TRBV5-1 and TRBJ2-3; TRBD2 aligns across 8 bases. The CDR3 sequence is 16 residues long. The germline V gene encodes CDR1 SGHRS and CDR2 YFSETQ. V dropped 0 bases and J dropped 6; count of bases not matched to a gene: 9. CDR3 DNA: TGCGCCAGCAGCTTGGTTGGTAGCGGGGAATGGGATACGCAGTATTTT. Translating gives CASSLVGSGEWDTQYF.

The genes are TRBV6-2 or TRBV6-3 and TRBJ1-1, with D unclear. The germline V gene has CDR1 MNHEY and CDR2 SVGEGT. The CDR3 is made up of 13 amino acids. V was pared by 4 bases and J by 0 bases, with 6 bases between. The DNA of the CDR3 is TGTGCCAGCAGTTTGGCGGTGAACACTGAAGCTTTCTTT. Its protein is CASSLAVNTEAFF.

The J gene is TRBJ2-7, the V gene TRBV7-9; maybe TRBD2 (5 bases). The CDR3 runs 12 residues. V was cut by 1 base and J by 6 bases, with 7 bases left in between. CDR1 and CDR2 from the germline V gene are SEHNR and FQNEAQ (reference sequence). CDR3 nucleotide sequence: TGTGCCAGCAGCTTAGTAGCGAGCGAGCAGTACTTC. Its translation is CASSLVASEQYF.

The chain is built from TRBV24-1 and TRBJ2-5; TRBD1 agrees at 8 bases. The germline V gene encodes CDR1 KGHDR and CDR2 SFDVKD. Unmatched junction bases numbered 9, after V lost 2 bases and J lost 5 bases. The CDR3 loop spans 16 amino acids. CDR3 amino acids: CATSDSRQGRQETQYF. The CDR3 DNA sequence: TGTGCCACCAGTGATTCTAGACAGGGGCGACAGGAGACCCAGTACTTC.

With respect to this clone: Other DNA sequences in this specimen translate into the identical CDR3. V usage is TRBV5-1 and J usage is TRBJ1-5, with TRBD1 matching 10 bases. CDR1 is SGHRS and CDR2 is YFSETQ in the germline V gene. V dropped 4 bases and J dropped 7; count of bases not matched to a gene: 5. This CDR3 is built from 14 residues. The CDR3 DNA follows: TGCGCCAGCAGCCCTGGGACAGGGGAACAGCCCCAGCATTTT. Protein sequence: CASSPGTGEQPQHF.